The 27 T cell receptor beta chains in this list originate from one sample, sequenced in a study of cytomegalovirus exposure and HLA in healthy donors. The PCR ran on 60 Vbeta and 13 Jbeta primers. The assay was immunoSEQ multiplex PCR, and TCRdb's table has in-frame clones only and misses some. Recorded here are 60,000 to 65,000 clones; the top ten clones represent less than 4%. Sequenced material: PBMCs. The receptors derive from a woman younger than 30 in good health and CMV-seronegative.

V gene TRBV5-1 combines with J gene TRBJ2-7; TRBD1 aligns across 8 bases. Germline V gives CDR1 SGHRS, CDR2 YFSETQ. V shed 3 bases, J shed 3 bases, and the junction held 5 bases outside the gene matches. The CDR3 is 14 residues long. The CDR3 region has the DNA TGCGCCAGCAGCTCCGGGACAGGCAACTACGAGCAGTACTTC. This codes for CASSSGTGNYEQYF.

The V and J genes are TRBV19 and TRBJ2-7; the match to TRBD1 covers 9 bases. J gave up 4 bases and V 1 base, and 2 bases lay outside the gene matches. This CDR3 comprises 14 residues. In germline, CDR1 is LNHDA, CDR2 SQIVND (reference sequence). This chain's CDR3 is CASSIGTGDYEQYF. CDR3 nucleotides: TGTGCCAGTAGTATAGGGACAGGGGATTACGAGCAGTACTTC.

The chain combines TRBV5-4 with TRBJ2-7, with 9 bases matching TRBD1. The V gene end was trimmed by 0 bases and the J gene end by 0 bases; junction bases not matched to a gene: 4. Germline V gene sequence: CDR1 SGHNT, CDR2 YYREEE (reference sequence). The CDR3 consists of 16 residues. The CDR3 loop reads CASSLANRGRSYEQYF. CDR3 in DNA: TGTGCCAGCAGCTTGGCAAACAGGGGGCGCTCCTACGAGCAGTACTTC.

The J gene is TRBJ2-7, the V gene TRBV30, with D maybe TRBD2 (7 bases). Germline CDR1 reads GTSNPN; CDR2 reads SVGIG (reference sequence). Trimming took off 1 base at V and 7 bases at J, with 20 bases between the two ends. This CDR3 is 15 amino acids long. CDR3 protein: CAWSASGASGGEQYF. The CDR3 nucleotides read TGTGCCTGGAGTGCCTCAGGGGCGTCGGGGGGAGAGCAGTACTTC.

The chain joins TRBV6-1 to TRBJ1-2; D not certain. The V gene lost 4 bases and the J gene lost 3 bases, with 12 bases spanning the gap. Germline values: CDR1 MNHNS, CDR2 SASEGT. CDR3 length: 14 amino acids. The CDR3 region is CASSASRRDYGYTF. The CDR3 nucleotides read TGTGCCAGCAGTGCGTCCCGCCGGGACTATGGCTACACCTTC.

The rearrangement links TRBV6-1 to TRBJ2-7; 9 bases match TRBD2. Germline V gene lookup returns CDR1 MNHNS and CDR2 SASEGT. Trimming at V came to 6 bases and at J to 5 bases, leaving 5 bases not matched to a gene. This CDR3 contains 13 residues. This CDR3 is CASRGGGADEQYF. CDR3 DNA: TGTGCCAGCAGAGGCGGGGGGGCTGACGAGCAGTACTTC.

The chain combines TRBV18 with TRBJ2-3; 8 positions agree with TRBD2. Trimming cost V 1 base and J 3 bases; bases outside gene matches: 15. Germline CDR1 KGHSH, CDR2 LQKENI. CDR3 length: 19 amino acids. The CDR3 DNA follows: TGTGCCAGCTCACCACGAGGGGGACGCGCGGGAGGAGGGACAGATACGCAGTATTTT. The encoded protein is CASSPRGGRAGGGTDTQYF.

V and J are TRBV18 and TRBJ1-5, with D tentatively TRBD1 (5 bases). The V end lost 4 bases, the J end lost 6 bases, and 10 bases lay between the germline ends. In germline, CDR1 is KGHSH, CDR2 LQKENI. The CDR3 contains 13 residues. This CDR3 reads CASSLGGGQPQHF. For the CDR3, the DNA is TGTGCCAGCTCACTTGGCGGGGGTCAGCCCCAGCATTTT.

V gene TRBV25-1 combines with J gene TRBJ1-1, with unresolved D. Trimming removed 2 bases from V and 1 base from J, with 8 bases in between. CDR1 and CDR2 (germline): MGHDK, SYGVNS. This CDR3 is 14 amino acids long. The CDR3 sequence is CASSERGGNTEAFF. DNA for the CDR3: TGTGCCAGCAGTGAACGGGGAGGGAACACTGAAGCTTTCTTT.

The chain combines TRBV11-3 with TRBJ2-7; 8 bases are a match to TRBD2. Trimming removed 1 base from V and 2 bases from J; junction bases left unmatched: 7. CDR3 length: 16 residues. CDR1 and CDR2 from the germline V gene are SGHNT and YENEEA. The CDR3 reads CASSLGPSGRAYEQYF. CDR3 sequence (DNA): TGTGCCAGCAGCTTAGGCCCAAGCGGGAGAGCCTACGAGCAGTACTTC.

The chain couples TRBV13 to TRBJ1-1, with TRBD1 matching over 7 bases. Trimming removed 5 bases from V and 1 base from J; junction bases left unmatched: 7. The germline V gene has CDR1 PRHDT and CDR2 FYEKMQ (reference sequence). This CDR3 spans 15 amino acids. CDR3 sequence (DNA): TGTGCCAGCAGCACCCGGGACAGAACGAACACTGAAGCTTTCTTT. Residues: CASSTRDRTNTEAFF.

This chain links TRBV5-1 with TRBJ2-7, with 13 bases lining up with TRBD2. Germline CDR1 and CDR2: SGHRS and YFSETQ. CDR3 length: 18 amino acids. Trimming at V came to 4 bases and at J to 6 bases, leaving 16 bases not matched to a gene. The DNA for the CDR3 is TGCGCCAGCAGCCTCGGTCTCTGGACTAGCGGGAGTCCCCCCGAGCAGTACTTC. It translates to CASSLGLWTSGSPPEQYF.

This chain links TRBV25-1 with TRBJ2-5; 11 positions agree with TRBD2. V lost 2 bases and J lost 7; bases outside the gene matches: 3. Germline CDR1 is MGHDK and CDR2 is SYGVNS. The CDR3 sequence is 14 residues long. CDR3 DNA sequence: TGTGCCAGCAGTGAACCTGGACTAGCGGGGACCCAGTACTTC. Encoded protein: CASSEPGLAGTQYF. Together with reference TRBV25-1 and TRBJ2-5, the CDR3 gives the full variable domain: EADIYQTPRYLVIGTGKKITLECSQTMGHDKMYWYQQDPGMELHLIHYSYGVNSTEKGDLSSESTVSRIRTEHFPLTLESARPSHTSQYLCASSEPGLAGTQYFGPGTRLLVL.

The gene calls are TRBV5-1 and TRBJ1-1, with no clear D. Trimming took 0 bases from V and 3 from J, leaving 9 bases between them. This CDR3 has 14 amino acids. The germline V gene has CDR1 SGHRS and CDR2 YFSETQ. CDR3 sequence reads: CASSLAAADTEAFF. The DNA of the CDR3 is TGCGCCAGCAGCTTGGCCGCGGCGGACACTGAAGCTTTCTTT.

The chain joins TRBV4-2 to TRBJ2-3; TRBD2 matches at 8 bases. Germline V gene data show CDR1 as LGHNA and CDR2 as YNFKEQ. V lost 4 bases to trimming and J lost 4 bases; unmatched junction nucleotides: 4. CDR3 length: 14 residues. The CDR3 coding sequence is TGTGCCAGCAGCCCCGAGCGGGGGTCAGATACGCAGTATTTT. Amino acids: CASSPERGSDTQYF.

The V call is TRBV30, the J call TRBJ2-5, with D possibly matching TRBD2 (7 bases). Germline V gives CDR1 GTSNPN, CDR2 SVGIG (reference sequence). V was cut by 3 bases and J by 7 bases, with 15 bases left in between. The CDR3 has 13 residues. The CDR3 loop reads CAWRDGGARTQYF. In nucleotides, the CDR3 is TGTGCCTGGAGGGATGGGGGGGCCAGGACCCAGTACTTC.

This chain connects TRBV15 to TRBJ1-1; no clear D gene. Germline V CDR1 and CDR2: LNHNV, YYDKDF (reference sequence). The CDR3 totals 13 residues. Trimming removed 0 bases from V and 3 bases from J, with 5 bases in between. The chain's CDR3 is CATSRERYTEAFF. In nucleotides, the CDR3 is TGTGCCACCAGCAGAGAGCGGTACACTGAAGCTTTCTTT.

The gene calls are TRBV5-4 and TRBJ1-2, with TRBD1 matching over 7 bases. J was trimmed by 2 bases and V by 0 bases; bases with no gene match: 4. The germline V gene encodes CDR1 SGHNT and CDR2 YYREEE (reference sequence). The CDR3 spans 15 residues. The CDR3 sequence is CASSLDPTGNYGYTF. The DNA for the CDR3 is TGTGCCAGCAGCTTGGACCCGACAGGGAACTATGGCTACACCTTC.

In DNA, the CDR3 is TGTGCCAGCAGCAGGGGGCAAGGCTACACCTTC. This encodes CASSRGQGYTF. V gene TRBV6-5 combines with J gene TRBJ1-2, with 8 bases matching TRBD1. CDR1 and CDR2 (germline): MNHEY, SVGAGI. This CDR3 has 11 amino acids. Losses at the gene ends were 6 bases for V and 8 bases for J; bases not matched to a gene: 2.

The V call is TRBV6-5, the J call TRBJ2-7; 7 nucleotides match TRBD2. The CDR3 loop spans 14 amino acids. J lost 4 bases, V lost 5 bases, and 8 bases had no gene match. Per the germline V gene, CDR1 is MNHEY and CDR2 is SVGAGI. In DNA form, the CDR3 reads TGTGCCAGCAGTCGGGAGGCAGGGATGTACGAGCAGTACTTC. This sequence encodes CASSREAGMYEQYF.

The V call is TRBV10-2, the J call TRBJ2-7; D might be TRBD2 (5 bases). With 3 bases removed from V and 0 bases from J, the gap between germline ends came to 12 bases. Germline-derived CDR1 and CDR2 are WSHSY and SAAADI. The CDR3 is 15 amino acids. The CDR3 region is CASSEAAAFSYEQYF. DNA for the CDR3: TGCGCCAGCAGTGAAGCGGCGGCTTTCTCCTACGAGCAGTACTTC.

The chain is built from TRBV5-1 and TRBJ2-1, with 7 bases that match TRBD2. In germline, CDR1 is SGHRS, CDR2 YFSETQ. The length of the CDR3 is 14 residues. Unmatched junction bases numbered 8, after V lost 3 bases and J lost 8 bases. The CDR3 region is CASSSTSDGDEQFF. DNA for the CDR3: TGCGCCAGCAGCTCCACTAGCGATGGAGATGAGCAGTTCTTC.

The V gene is TRBV7-6, the J gene TRBJ1-2; the D gene is possibly TRBD1 (5 bases). Trimming stripped 5 bases from V and 6 bases from J, with 25 bases between. Germline values: CDR1 SGHVS, CDR2 FNYEAQ. This CDR3 region has 17 residues. The CDR3 coding sequence is TGTGCCAGCAGCCAGAATGATGCAGGGAATTGGGGCCATGGCTACACCTTC. Its translation is CASSQNDAGNWGHGYTF.

J is TRBJ2-3 and V is TRBV5-1; 8 bases fit TRBD1. The CDR3 is made up of 15 amino acids. V dropped 0 bases and J dropped 3; count of bases not matched to a gene: 3. Germline V lookup: CDR1 SGHRS, CDR2 YFSETQ. Here the CDR3 DNA reads TGCGCCAGCAGCTTGGGACAGGGGAAGACAGATACGCAGTATTTT. Amino acids: CASSLGQGKTDTQYF.

The chain joins TRBV7-2 to TRBJ1-5; no definite D call. The CDR3 spans 15 residues. The germline gives CDR1 SGHTA, CDR2 FQGNSA. V was trimmed by 5 bases and J by 0 bases, leaving 11 bases between them. Here the CDR3 DNA reads TGTGCCAGCAGCGCTACAGTTAATAGCAATCAGCCCCAGCATTTT. Protein product: CASSATVNSNQPQHF.

The V call is TRBV4-1, the J call TRBJ2-7; D might be TRBD1 (6 bases). CDR3 size: 15 residues. The ends were cut back, 3 bases at V and 2 bases at J, with 14 bases in the middle. Per the germline V gene, CDR1 is MGHRA and CDR2 is YSYEKL. The CDR3 loop reads CASSQTSTGTYEQYF. The CDR3 coding sequence is TGCGCCAGCAGCCAGACCTCGACAGGTACCTACGAGCAGTACTTC.

The gene calls are TRBV9 and TRBJ2-3, with D unresolved. Germline V lookup: CDR1 SGDLS, CDR2 YYNGEE. The CDR3 is made up of 14 amino acids. V shed 2 bases and J shed 0 bases, with 7 bases lying between them. The CDR3 is CASSVYSSTDTQYF. The CDR3 coding sequence is TGTGCCAGCAGCGTGTACAGTAGCACAGATACGCAGTATTTT.